Listed below are T cell receptor beta chains from one sample, sequenced in a study of patients and donors after allogeneic stem cell transplantation. TCRdb fed the RT-PCR reads into MiXCR, producing one record per CDR3 protein. The sample consists of approximately 31,000 distinct CDR3 sequences, about 37% of them appearing once. Material for sequencing was blood, either unsorted or a sorted T cell fraction (not recorded which). The receptor set was obtained from a human donor who was either an allogeneic HSCT recipient or a stem cell or donor lymphocyte infusion donor (not recorded which). It is not recorded whose cells these are; they may come from a transplant donor. Both conserved end residues are part of each CDR3. A D gene is named only where the DNA matches it firmly. Size values are once, few and many counts, or a class for expanded clones, and some rows have none.

D gene | clone size | J gene | V gene | CDR3 DNA | CDR3 protein
NA | NA | TRBJ2-1 | TRBV5-1 | TGCGCCAGCAGCTTGGAGGCAGTCAATGAGCAGTTCTTC | CASSLEAVNEQFF
NA | NA | TRBJ2-5 | TRBV7-7 | TGTGCCAGCAGCTTAGGTCCTAGAGGGGAGACCCAGTACTTC | CASSLGPRGETQYF
NA | few | TRBJ1-6 | TRBV4-3 | TGCGCCAGCAGCCAAGCCCCAGGGGTTGCATCCTATAATTCACCCCTCCACTTT | CASSQAPGVASYNSPLHF
TRBD1 | NA | TRBJ1-2 | TRBV19 | TGTGCCAGTACCCCGGACAGGGCGAGTTATGGCTACACCTTC | CASTPDRASYGYTF
TRBD1 | NA | TRBJ2-3 | TRBV3-1 | TGTGCCAGCAGCAGACGACAGGGCTTCACAGATACGCAGTATTTT | CASSRRQGFTDTQYF
NA | once | TRBJ1-2 | TRBV5-1 | TGCGCCAGCAGGACAGAAAATGGCTACACCTTC | CASRTENGYTF
NA | NA | TRBJ1-1 | TRBV4-2 | TGTGCCAGCAGCCAAGATACCACAGGGACGAACACTGAAGCTTTCTTT | CASSQDTTGTNTEAFF
NA | few | TRBJ2-7 | TRBV20-1 | TGCAGTGCTAGTGATGGGAAACACGGCTACGAGCAGTACTTC | CSASDGKHGYEQYF
NA | NA | TRBJ2-5 | TRBV12-3/TRBV12-4 | TGTGCCAGCAGAAAATTGTCCGGTGAGGTTGCGACCCAGTACTTC | CASRKLSGEVATQYF
TRBD1 | NA | TRBJ1-1 | TRBV19 | TGTGCCAGTAGGGTTAGACAGGGGGTGAGCACTGAAGCTTTCTTT | CASRVRQGVSTEAFF
NA | few | TRBJ1-3 | TRBV5-6 | TGTGCCAGCAGCCATACAGGACCAAATGGTGGAAACACCATATATTTT | CASSHTGPNGGNTIYF
NA | NA | TRBJ1-1 | TRBV10-3 | TGTGCCATCAGTGACAGGGTTACTGAAGCTTTCTTT | CAISDRVTEAFF
NA | medium-sized | TRBJ1-2 | TRBV29-1 | TGCAGCCACGTCTATGGCTACACCTTC | CSHVYGYTF
NA | few | TRBJ1-1 | TRBV12-3/TRBV12-4 | TGTGCCAGCAGTAACAGACGGACTGAAGCTTTCTTT | CASSNRRTEAFF
TRBD1 | NA | TRBJ1-5 | TRBV24-1 | TGTGCCACCAGCGACAGGGGCAATCAGCCCCAGCATTTT | CATSDRGNQPQHF
NA | NA | TRBJ1-2 | TRBV4-3 | TGCGCCAGCAGCTCTAAGGCGGCAGCATCTAACTATGGCTACACCTTC | CASSSKAAASNYGYTF
NA | many | TRBJ1-2 | TRBV7-8 | TGTGCCAGCAGCTCGGAGGGAGGCTACACCTTC | CASSSEGGYTF
NA | few | TRBJ2-3 | TRBV2 | TGTGCCAGCACCCCCTCGGATACGCAGTATTTT | CASTPSDTQYF
NA | NA | TRBJ1-1 | TRBV15 | TGTGCCACCAGCAGGAGGGGCACTGAAGCTTTCTTT | CATSRRGTEAFF
NA | NA | TRBJ2-5 | TRBV11-2 | TGTGCCAGCAGCCCGATCTGGGCCCAAGAGACCCAGTACTTC | CASSPIWAQETQYF
NA | NA | TRBJ2-5 | TRBV24-1 | TGTGCCACCAGTGATTTGATGGGGATGACTCCGCAAGAGACCCAGTACTTC | CATSDLMGMTPQETQYF
NA | few | TRBJ1-5 | TRBV6-6 | TGTGCCAGCAGTTTCCCCGGGTCGGGCAATCAGCCCCAGCATTTT | CASSFPGSGNQPQHF
TRBD2 | NA | TRBJ2-1 | TRBV11-3 | TGTGCCAGCAGCTTAGACGGCGGGGGTAATGAGCAGTTCTTC | CASSLDGGGNEQFF
TRBD1 | many | TRBJ2-7 | TRBV20-1 | TGCAGTGCTAGACACCGGGACAGGGGAACCTACGAGCAGTACTTC | CSARHRDRGTYEQYF
NA | few | TRBJ2-5 | TRBV5-4 | TGTGCCAGCAGCTTGGTTAGCGAGACCCAGTACTTC | CASSLVSETQYF
NA | NA | TRBJ1-2 | TRBV29-1 | TGCAGCTGCACGCCGGGTGCCTATGGCTACACCTTC | CSCTPGAYGYTF
NA | NA | TRBJ2-4 | TRBV7-2 | TGTGCCAGCAGCTTAGACGGGAGCACCTCCAAAAACATTCAGTACTTC | CASSLDGSTSKNIQYF
NA | NA | TRBJ1-1 | TRBV6-5 | TGTGCCAGCAGTTACTCTAGACAGGCGGGCACTGAAGCTTTCTTT | CASSYSRQAGTEAFF
NA | NA | TRBJ1-1 | TRBV30 | TGTGCCTGGAGTAGTATGGGAGCTACCTTTGGGGAAGCTTTCTTT | CAWSSMGATFGEAFF
TRBD2 | few | TRBJ2-1 | TRBV20-1 | TGCAGTGCTAGACACCCTAGCGGGGGGGCGGAGAATGAGCAGTTCTTC | CSARHPSGGAENEQFF
NA | NA | TRBJ1-1 | TRBV29-1 | TGCAGCGTTGGGGGGGGGTTTACTGAAGCTTTCTTT | CSVGGGFTEAFF
NA | once | TRBJ2-1 | TRBV7-2 | TGTGCCAGCAGCTTTAGTCCTTCACGGAATGGTCGCTACAATGAGCAGTTCTTC | CASSFSPSRNGRYNEQFF